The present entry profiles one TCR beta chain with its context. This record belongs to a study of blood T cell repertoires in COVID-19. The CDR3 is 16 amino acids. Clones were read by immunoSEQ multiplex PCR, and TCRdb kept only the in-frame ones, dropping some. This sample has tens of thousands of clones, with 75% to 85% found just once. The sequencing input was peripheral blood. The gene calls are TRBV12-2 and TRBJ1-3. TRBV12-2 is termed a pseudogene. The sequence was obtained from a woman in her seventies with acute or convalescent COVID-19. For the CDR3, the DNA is TGTGCAAGTCGCTTAAGCGGCCAGCCTTCTGGAAACACCATATATTTT. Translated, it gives CASRLSGQPSGNTIYF.